The 30 T cell receptor beta chains listed next were all sequenced from one sample in a study of blood T cell repertoires in COVID-19. This table comes from immunoSEQ multiplex PCR, and its TCRdb copy is limited to in-frame clones, with some not included. This sample has 150,000 or so clones, with 87% found just once. The specimen sequenced was PBMCs or T cells enriched from blood (not recorded which). These receptor sequences come from a woman between 40 and 55 years old who had been exposed to COVID-19.

The rearrangement links TRBV5-1 to TRBJ2-2; TRBD1 matches 7 bases. Looked up from germline, CDR1 is SGHRS and CDR2 is YFSETQ. J gave up 5 bases and V 3 bases, and 7 bases lay outside the gene matches. The CDR3 runs to 15 residues. The CDR3 loop reads CASSSGQAPTGELFF. CDR3 coding DNA: TGCGCCAGCAGCTCCGGACAGGCCCCAACCGGGGAGCTGTTTTTT. Full variable domain (outside the CDR3, taken from reference TRBV5-1 and TRBJ2-2): KAGVTQTPRYLIKTRGQQVTLSCSPISGHRSVSWYQQTPGQGLQFLFEYFSETQRNKGNFPGRFSGRQFSNSRSEMNVSTLELGDSALYLCASSSGQAPTGELFFGEGSRLTVL.

The chain's CDR3 is CATFGGQTTDTQYF. CDR3 bases: TGTGCCACCTTCGGGGGACAGACGACAGATACGCAGTATTTT. This chain uses TRBV28 with TRBJ2-3, with D possibly TRBD1 on 7 matching bases. CDR3 length equals 14 residues. The germline V and J ends were trimmed by 10 bases and 3 bases, with 17 bases remaining between them. Germline CDR1 is MDHEN and CDR2 is SYDVKM.

As regards this clone: This specimen includes other DNA sequences encoding the same CDR3. The chain employs TRBV6-5 and TRBJ1-2; 8 bases match TRBD1. The CDR3 has 15 amino acids. J was trimmed by 4 bases and V by 0 bases; bases with no gene match: 4. The V gene's germline CDR1 is MNHEY and CDR2 SVGAGI. CDR3 amino acids: CASSYSGTGGYGYTF. The CDR3 DNA reads TGTGCCAGCAGTTACTCGGGTACAGGGGGCTATGGCTACACCTTC.

The chain uses TRBV6-4 and TRBJ2-3, with TRBD2 identical over 14 bases. Looked up from germline, CDR1 is MRHNA and CDR2 is SNTAGT. V trimming: 6 bases; J trimming: 5 bases; junction bases outside the gene matches: 7. This CDR3 is 16 amino acids long. The CDR3 protein is CASSQTSGGAEDTQYF. As DNA, the CDR3 is TGTGCCAGCAGCCAGACTAGCGGGGGGGCCGAAGATACGCAGTATTTT.

This rearrangement joins TRBV12-3 or TRBV12-4 to TRBJ2-5; D is uncertain. CDR3 length: 11 amino acids. Trimming stripped 7 bases from V and 2 bases from J, with 5 bases between. The CDR3 spells CASTSQETQYF. Here the CDR3 DNA reads TGTGCCAGCACCAGTCAAGAGACCCAGTACTTC.

The chain combines TRBV28 with TRBJ1-5, with 7 bases that match TRBD1. Germline CDR1 MDHEN, CDR2 SYDVKM. This CDR3 is 15 amino acids long. The J segment lost 7 bases and the V segment lost 9 bases, leaving 15 bases of the junction unmatched. The CDR3 DNA follows: TGTGCCAGTCAAGTAACCGGACAGGAAGGACAGCCCCAGCATTTT. Protein: CASQVTGQEGQPQHF. The full variable domain, in which reference TRBV28 and TRBJ1-5 provide the parts outside the CDR3, is DVKVTQSSRYLVKRTGEKVFLECVQDMDHENMFWYRQDPGLGLRLIYFSYDVKMKEKGDIPEGYSVSREKKERFSLILESASTNQTSMYLCASQVTGQEGQPQHFGDGTRLSIL.

The chain employs TRBV19 and TRBJ2-2; TRBD2 matches 12 bases. V gave up 1 base and J gave up 8 bases; unmatched junction bases: 11. The germline V gene encodes CDR1 LNHDA and CDR2 SQIVND (reference sequence). The CDR3 covers 18 residues. The CDR3 loop is CASSIVRLAGGPGGELFF. The CDR3 DNA reads TGTGCCAGTAGTATAGTACGCCTAGCGGGAGGGCCAGGGGGGGAGCTGTTTTTT.

This rearrangement joins TRBV19 to TRBJ1-1; tentatively, D is TRBD1 (5 bases). The CDR3 consists of 15 residues. V was shortened by 2 bases and J by 1 base, with 11 bases between the two germline ends. The germline V gene has CDR1 LNHDA and CDR2 SQIVND (reference sequence). CDR3 amino acids: CASSIQGGGNTEAFF. CDR3 nucleotide sequence: TGTGCCAGTAGTATACAGGGCGGGGGGAACACTGAAGCTTTCTTT. Supplemented by reference TRBV19 and TRBJ1-1, the full variable domain reads DGGITQSPKYLFRKEGQNVTLSCEQNLNHDAMYWYRQDPGQGLRLIYYSQIVNDFQKGDIAEGYSVSREKKESFPLTVTSAQKNPTAFYLCASSIQGGGNTEAFFGQGTRLTVV.

In DNA form, the CDR3 reads TGTGCCAGCAGTTTATCCAGCGGGAGCTTCGAGCAGTACTTC. Amino acids: CASSLSSGSFEQYF. The J gene is TRBJ2-7, the V gene TRBV27; TRBD2 aligns across 8 bases. CDR3 length: 14 amino acids. V lost 0 bases and J lost 6; bases outside the gene matches: 4. Looked up from germline, CDR1 is MNHEY and CDR2 is SMNVEV (reference sequence).

This chain links TRBV5-1 with TRBJ2-7; TRBD1 might be the D (5 bases). Trimming cost V 4 bases and J 0 bases, with 11 bases left between them. CDR1 and CDR2 from the germline V gene are SGHRS and YFSETQ. The CDR3 has 14 amino acids. CDR3: CASSPGIGSYEQYF. The CDR3 DNA reads as TGCGCCAGCAGCCCAGGGATAGGCTCCTACGAGCAGTACTTC.

The gene calls are TRBV11-2 and TRBJ2-3, with 13 bases fitting TRBD2. Germline CDR1 and CDR2: SGHAT and FQNNGV. This CDR3 spans 16 amino acids. V lost 7 bases, J lost 2 bases, and 6 bases stayed unmatched. This chain's CDR3 is CASTRTSGGFTDTQYF. The CDR3 region has the DNA TGTGCCAGCACACGGACTAGCGGGGGCTTCACAGATACGCAGTATTTT.

This clone was detected only once. The chain has TRBV25-1 and TRBJ1-4, with a weak D call TRBD1 (5 bases). The CDR3 is 14 amino acids. Per the germline V gene, CDR1 is MGHDK and CDR2 is SYGVNS. V lost 3 bases and J lost 1, with 6 bases in between. Written as DNA, the CDR3 is TGTGCCAGCAGTGAGCAGGGAACTAATGAAAAACTGTTTTTT. Residues: CASSEQGTNEKLFF.

V gene TRBV6-2 or TRBV6-3 combines with J gene TRBJ2-7; TRBD1 matches 7 bases. The CDR3 extends over 15 amino acids. The trim removed 4 bases at V and 0 bases at J, leaving 6 bases unmatched. Per germline, CDR1 MNHEY and CDR2 SVGEGT. Here the CDR3 DNA reads TGTGCCAGCAGTTTCCGGGACAGAACCTCCTACGAGCAGTACTTC. It translates to CASSFRDRTSYEQYF.

The rearrangement joins TRBV5-8 to TRBJ2-6; D gene unclear. V was trimmed by 4 bases and J by 3 bases, leaving 5 bases between them. This CDR3 contains 13 residues. CDR1 is SGHTS and CDR2 is YDEGEE in the germline V gene. CDR3 nucleotide sequence: TGTGCCAGCAGCCCTCTTGGGGCCAACGTCCTGACTTTC. This translates into CASSPLGANVLTF.

This rearrangement joins TRBV27 to TRBJ1-5, with D hard to call. The V end was cut by 10 bases, the J end by 0 bases, with 13 bases between. Germline V gene lookup returns CDR1 MNHEY and CDR2 SMNVEV (reference sequence). The CDR3 contains 14 residues. The CDR3: CATSLAGSNQPQHF. As DNA, the CDR3 is TGTGCCACTTCGCTGGCGGGTAGCAATCAGCCCCAGCATTTT.

The genes are TRBV7-8 and TRBJ2-5, with 12 bases lining up with TRBD2. There are 15 residues in the CDR3. The trim removed 5 bases at V and 2 bases at J, leaving 3 bases unmatched. The germline CDR1 and CDR2 sequences are SGHVS and FQNEAQ. The CDR3 bases are TGTGCCAGCAGCCGGACTAGCGGGATTCAAGAGACCCAGTACTTC. Amino acid sequence: CASSRTSGIQETQYF.

As to this clone: The identical CDR3 is also encoded by other nucleotide sequences in the sample. The genes are TRBV28 and TRBJ1-5; perhaps TRBD1 as D (5 bases). Germline assignment: CDR1 MDHEN and CDR2 SYDVKM. The CDR3 consists of 15 residues. The germline V and J ends were trimmed by 4 bases and 2 bases, with 12 bases remaining between them. The CDR3: CASSSLGAGNQPQHF. CDR3 DNA sequence: TGTGCCAGCAGTTCCCTTGGGGCTGGCAATCAGCCCCAGCATTTT. The complete variable domain, with remaining parts taken from reference TRBV28 and TRBJ1-5, reads DVKVTQSSRYLVKRTGEKVFLECVQDMDHENMFWYRQDPGLGLRLIYFSYDVKMKEKGDIPEGYSVSREKKERFSLILESASTNQTSMYLCASSSLGAGNQPQHFGDGTRLSIL.

This clone was recorded once. V gene TRBV5-8 combines with J gene TRBJ1-2; D call uncertain. Trimming pared 0 bases from V and 6 bases from J, leaving 12 bases between. Per germline, CDR1 SGHTS and CDR2 YDEGEE. The CDR3 sequence is 14 residues long. In DNA form, the CDR3 reads TGTGCCAGCAGCTTGGCGCGGGGATCCGATGGCTACACCTTC. It is translated as CASSLARGSDGYTF. Together with reference TRBV5-8 and TRBJ1-2, the CDR3 gives the full variable domain: EAGVTQSPTHLIKTRGQQATLRCSPISGHTSVYWYQQALGLGLQFLLWYDEGEERNRGNFPPRFSGRQFPNYSSELNVNALELEDSALYLCASSLARGSDGYTFGSGTRLTVV.

This chain connects TRBV2 to TRBJ2-1, with TRBD2 matching 11 bases. Germline CDR1 SNHLY, CDR2 FYNNEI. CDR3 length: 15 residues. J gave up 5 bases and V 6 bases, and 6 bases lay outside the gene matches. The CDR3 DNA is TGTGCCAGCAGGCCGACTAGCGGGGAGAACAATGAGCAGTTCTTC. Encoded protein: CASRPTSGENNEQFF. Together with reference TRBV2 and TRBJ2-1, the CDR3 gives the full variable domain: EPEVTQTPSHQVTQMGQEVILRCVPISNHLYFYWYRQILGQKVEFLVSFYNNEISEKSEIFDDQFSVERPDGSNFTLKIRSTKLEDSAMYFCASRPTSGENNEQFFGPGTRLTVL.

The CDR3 spells CASTATGVSTDTQYF. The CDR3 nucleotides read TGTGCCAGTACTGCGACAGGGGTTAGCACAGATACGCAGTATTTT. The V and J genes are TRBV19 and TRBJ2-3, with 8 positions matching TRBD1. The germline gives CDR1 LNHDA, CDR2 SQIVND (reference sequence). There are 15 residues in the CDR3. With 7 bases clipped from V and 0 bases from J, the junction kept 6 bases outside the gene matches.

Here the CDR3 DNA reads TGCGCCAGCAGCAAATCCTTTGATGAAAAACTGTTTTTT. Protein sequence: CASSKSFDEKLFF. The chain uses TRBV4-3 and TRBJ1-4, with D unresolved. Germline V gene sequence: CDR1 LGHNA, CDR2 YSLEER. CDR3 length: 13 residues. Deletions cut 5 bases from V and 6 bases from J, with 10 bases between.

The chain is built from TRBV6-5 and TRBJ2-7; 13 bases map to TRBD2. Unmatched junction bases numbered 6, after V lost 4 bases and J lost 6 bases. Germline CDR1 reads MNHEY; CDR2 reads SVGAGI. The CDR3 covers 15 residues. Here the CDR3 DNA reads TGTGCCAGCAGTTCTACTAGCGGGGGGGCCCTCGAGCAGTACTTC. Translation: CASSSTSGGALEQYF.

The genes are TRBV29-1 and TRBJ2-2; 10 bases fit TRBD2. V lost 7 bases and J lost 4; bases outside the gene matches: 6. Germline assignment: CDR1 SQVTM and CDR2 ANQGSEA. The CDR3 extends over 14 amino acids. CDR3 in amino acids: CSAWTSGSTGELFF. In nucleotides, the CDR3 is TGCAGCGCCTGGACTAGCGGAAGCACCGGGGAGCTGTTTTTT.

This rearrangement joins TRBV15 to TRBJ2-3; tentatively, D is TRBD1 (5 bases). The V and J ends lost 0 bases and 1 base respectively, with 8 bases between them. This CDR3 has 15 residues. Germline V lookup: CDR1 LNHNV, CDR2 YYDKDF (reference sequence). The CDR3 coding sequence is TGTGCCACCAGCAGAGAAGGGGAAGGCACAGATACGCAGTATTTT. Translation gives CATSREGEGTDTQYF.

The chain recombines TRBV12-3 or TRBV12-4 with TRBJ1-6; TRBD1 matches at 7 bases. The CDR3 is 12 amino acids. The J segment lost 14 bases and the V segment lost 5 bases, leaving 6 bases of the junction unmatched. The CDR3 nucleotides are TGTGCCAGCAGTAGGGACAGATTCACCCTCCACTTT. Its translation: CASSRDRFTLHF.

The gene calls are TRBV12-5 and TRBJ1-2, with D unclear. The CDR3 has 17 residues. The V and J ends lost 3 bases and 3 bases respectively, with 20 bases between them. Per germline, CDR1 LGHNT and CDR2 FRNRAP. CDR3 coding DNA: TGTGCTAGTGGTTTTATATTCCCGGGGAAGGGAGACTATGGCTACACCTTC. Translating gives CASGFIFPGKGDYGYTF.

This clone was detected once. The V and J genes are TRBV13 and TRBJ2-7, with D hard to call. Trimming removed 3 bases from V and 3 bases from J, with 12 bases in between. CDR1 and CDR2 (germline): PRHDT, FYEKMQ (reference sequence). This CDR3 has 14 amino acids. CDR3 bases: TGTGCCAGCAGCTTGACACCTCAAAACTACGAGCAGTACTTC. Translated: CASSLTPQNYEQYF.

This chain links TRBV6-5 with TRBJ1-1; TRBD1 aligns across 11 bases. The CDR3 spans 14 residues. Germline V gives CDR1 MNHEY, CDR2 SVGAGI. Trimming took 5 bases from V and 11 from J; bases not matched to a gene: 10. This CDR3 is CASSTGTGGFDAFF. In DNA form, the CDR3 reads TGTGCCAGCAGTACCGGGACAGGGGGTTTTGATGCTTTCTTT.

This clone was seen only once. The chain couples TRBV27 to TRBJ2-1, with D perhaps TRBD2 (5 bases). V lost 4 bases and J lost 3, with 10 bases in between. CDR1 and CDR2 from the germline V gene are MNHEY and SMNVEV (reference sequence). This CDR3 has 14 residues. This chain's CDR3 is CASSSRTGYNEQFF. As DNA, the CDR3 is TGTGCCAGCAGTTCCCGGACTGGCTACAATGAGCAGTTCTTC.

The chain joins TRBV21-1 to TRBJ2-7; TRBD1, the D gene given by the table, was not confirmed from the DNA. TRBV21-1 counts as a pseudogene. This CDR3 has 14 residues. CDR3 sequence reads: CASSTRDREYEQYF. CDR3 bases: TGTGCCAGCAGCACCCGGGACAGGGAGTACGAGCAGTACTTC.